This T cell receptor beta chain was documented in a study of blood T cell repertoires in COVID-19. Study details: Whether acute or convalescent, the COVID-19 samples came from the United States, Italy and Spain.

Per the germline V gene, CDR1 is SNHLY and CDR2 is FYNNEI. With V trimmed by 7 bases and J by 1 base, 4 bases remained unmatched. The CDR3 runs to 14 residues. The Seattle patients joined while their infection was active and were tracked longitudinally afterward. Original methodology: Counts of nucleated cells, estimated from reference gene primer amplification, were obtained. Clones were sequenced by immunoSEQ multiplex PCR, and TCRdb holds only the in-frame ones, with some missing. The V and J calls and clone size were taken over from that table, and D and trimming were inferred from the DNA. This sample has a few hundred thousand clones; approximately 83% occur once, and the top ten carry 15% to 19%.

The gene calls are TRBV2 and TRBJ2-5, with 9 bases identical to TRBD1. The TCR comes from a person aged 70 to 85 with COVID-19, enrolled during active disease. What was sequenced was peripheral blood. The CDR3 spells CASNLQGAQETQYF. CDR3 DNA: TGTGCCAGCAACCTACAGGGGGCCCAAGAGACCCAGTACTTC.